Listed below are T cell receptor beta chains from one sample, sequenced in a study of blood T cell repertoires in COVID-19. The method was immunoSEQ multiplex PCR; TCRdb's version includes in-frame clones alone and lacks a portion of them. The table shows some 530,000 clones, with approximately 86% occurring only once. Input material: PBMCs or T cells enriched from blood (not recorded which). The receptors originated from a woman aged 55-69 years who had recovered from COVID-19. Each CDR3 is given with its conserved first and last residue. D genes are given only for firm matches. Some rows have no size entry. The others give once, few or many, or a class for an expanded clone.

j_call	clone_size	d_call	v_call	cdr3_nt	cdr3_aa
TRBJ2-5	NA	NA	TRBV5-1	TGCGCCAGCAGCGCGGCCGCAGGGGTGGAAGAGACCCAGTACTTC	CASSAAAGVEETQYF
TRBJ2-3	NA	TRBD1	TRBV19	TGTGCCAGTGCCTCGGACAGGGGAAATACGCAGTATTTT	CASASDRGNTQYF
TRBJ2-3	NA	NA	TRBV6-5	TGTGCCAGCAGTTATCGGGGGGCCTCGGATACGCAGTATTTT	CASSYRGASDTQYF
TRBJ2-1	NA	NA	TRBV18	TGTGCCAGCTCACCCCCCCCGGCAGCGGGTCACAATGAGCAGTTCTTC	CASSPPPAAGHNEQFF
TRBJ2-5	NA	NA	TRBV18	TGTGCCAGCTCACCCGGTATTCAAGAGACCCAGTACTTC	CASSPGIQETQYF
TRBJ1-1	NA	TRBD1	TRBV27	TGTGCCAGCAGTTTCGGGACAGTCATGAACACTGAAGCTTTCTTT	CASSFGTVMNTEAFF
TRBJ2-3	once	TRBD2	TRBV7-2	TGTGCCAGCAGCATTAATAGCGCTAGCGGGGGTCCAGATACGCAGTATTTT	CASSINSASGGPDTQYF
TRBJ1-5	NA	NA	TRBV5-8	TGTGCCAGCAGCAAGGGCGGGGGTATGGGCAATCAGCCCCAGCATTTT	CASSKGGGMGNQPQHF
TRBJ1-3	NA	NA	TRBV27	TGTGCCAGCCGAGACAGCTCTGGAAACACCATATATTTT	CASRDSSGNTIYF
TRBJ2-4	NA	TRBD2	TRBV5-4	TGTGCCAGCAGCTTGAGGGTAGCGGGGTCTACGGACATTCAGTACTTC	CASSLRVAGSTDIQYF
TRBJ1-2	NA	NA	TRBV28	TGTGCCAGCAGCATCGGGGGGGCCTATGGCTACACCTTC	CASSIGGAYGYTF
TRBJ2-1	NA	NA	TRBV29-1	TGCAGCGTCCTCAAGGGAGGGGGGGAGCAGTTCTTC	CSVLKGGGEQFF
TRBJ2-1	NA	TRBD2	TRBV6-5	TGTGCCAGCAGTAGTAGCGGGGGGCCCCAGTTCTTC	CASSSSGGPQFF
TRBJ1-4	NA	TRBD1	TRBV5-6	TGTGCCAGCAACGGACAGGGAGAAGAAAAACTGTTTTTT	CASNGQGEEKLFF
TRBJ1-2	once	NA	TRBV6-2/TRBV6-3	TGTGCCAGCAGTTACTGGACAGACGGTGGGGGCTACACCTTC	CASSYWTDGGGYTF
TRBJ2-5	NA	TRBD2	TRBV9	TGTGCCAGCAGCACCCCTAGCGGGGGGATCCAGTACTTC	CASSTPSGGIQYF
TRBJ1-6	NA	NA	TRBV5-5	TGTGCCAGCAGCTTGGAAACCACACCTAGTGGTTATAATTCACCCCTCCACTTT	CASSLETTPSGYNSPLHF
TRBJ2-3	NA	TRBD2	TRBV5-1	TGCGCCAGCAGCTACACCGCGGGGGAAGATACGCAGTATTTT	CASSYTAGEDTQYF
TRBJ2-4	NA	TRBD1	TRBV10-3	TGTGCCATCAGTGCCCAACAGGGGGGAAAGGCCAAAAACATTCAGTACTTC	CAISAQQGGKAKNIQYF
TRBJ2-1	NA	NA	TRBV6-4	TGTGCCAGCAGTGACAGTCGGAGTGAGCAGTTCTTC	CASSDSRSEQFF
TRBJ2-1	NA	TRBD1	TRBV5-1	TGCGCCAGTTCCCGGGACAGAAATAATCCCGGCTACAATGAGCAGTTCTTC	CASSRDRNNPGYNEQFF
TRBJ2-7	once	NA	TRBV3-1/TRBV3-2	TGTGCCAGCCAGGCGCTCTCCTACGAGCAGTACTTC	CASQALSYEQYF
TRBJ1-5	few	TRBD1	TRBV5-1	TGCGCCAGCAGCACGACAGGGGAGAGCAATCAGCCCCAGCATTTT	CASSTTGESNQPQHF
TRBJ1-5	NA	NA	TRBV3-1/TRBV3-2	TGTGCCAGCAGCCAAGGTGGGGCCCGGAATCAGCCCCAGCATTTT	CASSQGGARNQPQHF
TRBJ1-1	NA	NA	TRBV2	TGTGCCAGCAGGGCTACCTTGACAGGAGCGAACACTGAAGCTTTCTTT	CASRATLTGANTEAFF
TRBJ2-5	NA	NA	TRBV27	TGTGCCAGCAGTCTACCTAGTGAGACCCAGTACTTC	CASSLPSETQYF
TRBJ2-5	NA	TRBD1	TRBV10-3	TGTGCCACTGGGACAGGGCAAGAGACCCAGTACTTC	CATGTGQETQYF
TRBJ1-1	NA	TRBD1	TRBV5-6	TGTGCCAGCAGTTCGGGACAGGTGTGGACTGAAGCTTTCTTT	CASSSGQVWTEAFF
TRBJ1-2	NA	NA	TRBV27	TGTGCCAGCAGCCCTGCGAGGCTTTATGGCTACACCTTC	CASSPARLYGYTF
TRBJ2-2	NA	NA	TRBV6-5	TGTGCCAGCAGGCCACGGACAGTAGGGACCGGGGAGCTGTTTTTT	CASRPRTVGTGELFF
TRBJ2-1	NA	NA	TRBV18	TGTGCCAGCTCACCCGTTACAGGGTCGCATGAGCAGTTCTTC	CASSPVTGSHEQFF
TRBJ1-1	NA	NA	TRBV28	TGTGCCAGCAGTTTAAATCGGGGGGGTGGTACTGAAGCTTTCTTT	CASSLNRGGGTEAFF
TRBJ1-4	NA	TRBD1	TRBV12-3/TRBV12-4	TGTGCCAGCAGGCGGGACAGGTTCGAAAAACTGTTTTTT	CASRRDRFEKLFF
TRBJ1-5	NA	NA	TRBV24-1	TGTGCCACCACCCGGGACTGTAGCAATCAGCCCCAGCATTTT	CATTRDCSNQPQHF